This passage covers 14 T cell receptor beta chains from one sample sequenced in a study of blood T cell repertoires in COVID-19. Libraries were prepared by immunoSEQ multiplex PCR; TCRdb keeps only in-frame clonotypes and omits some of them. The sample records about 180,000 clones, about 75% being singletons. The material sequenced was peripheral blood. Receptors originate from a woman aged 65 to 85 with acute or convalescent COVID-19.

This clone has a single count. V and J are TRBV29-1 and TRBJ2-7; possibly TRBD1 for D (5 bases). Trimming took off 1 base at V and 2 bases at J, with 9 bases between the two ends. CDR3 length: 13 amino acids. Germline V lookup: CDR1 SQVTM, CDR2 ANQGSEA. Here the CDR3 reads CSVEGGRAYEQYF. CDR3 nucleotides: TGCAGCGTTGAAGGGGGCAGGGCCTACGAGCAGTACTTC.

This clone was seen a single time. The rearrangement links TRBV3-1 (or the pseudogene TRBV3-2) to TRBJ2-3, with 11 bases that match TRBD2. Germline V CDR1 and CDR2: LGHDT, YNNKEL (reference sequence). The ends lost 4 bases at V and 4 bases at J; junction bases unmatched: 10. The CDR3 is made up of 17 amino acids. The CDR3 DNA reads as TGTGCCAGCAGCCTTCCCTTAGCGGGAGGGCGGGCAGATACGCAGTATTTT. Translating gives CASSLPLAGGRADTQYF.

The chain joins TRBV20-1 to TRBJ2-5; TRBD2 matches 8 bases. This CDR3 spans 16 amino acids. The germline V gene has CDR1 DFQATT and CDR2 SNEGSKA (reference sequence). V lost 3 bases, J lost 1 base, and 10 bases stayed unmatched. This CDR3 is CSASPVAGRVQETQYF. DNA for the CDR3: TGCAGTGCTAGTCCGGTAGCGGGAAGGGTCCAAGAGACCCAGTACTTC.

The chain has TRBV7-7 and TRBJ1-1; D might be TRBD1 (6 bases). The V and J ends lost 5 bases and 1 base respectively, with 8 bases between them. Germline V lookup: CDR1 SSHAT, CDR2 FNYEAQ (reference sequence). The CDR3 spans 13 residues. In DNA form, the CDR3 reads TGTGCCAGCAGCAAGGACAGGAACACTGAAGCTTTCTTT. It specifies CASSKDRNTEAFF.

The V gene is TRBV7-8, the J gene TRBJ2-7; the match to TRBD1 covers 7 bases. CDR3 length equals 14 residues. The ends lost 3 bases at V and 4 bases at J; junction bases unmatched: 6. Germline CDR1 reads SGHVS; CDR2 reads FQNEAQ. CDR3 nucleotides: TGTGCCAGCAGCTTTACTACAGGGGCTTACGAGCAGTACTTC. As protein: CASSFTTGAYEQYF.

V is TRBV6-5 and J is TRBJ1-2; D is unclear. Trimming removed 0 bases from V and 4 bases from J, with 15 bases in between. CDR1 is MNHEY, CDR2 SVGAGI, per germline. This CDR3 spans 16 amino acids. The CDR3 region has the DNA TGTGCCAGCAGTTACTCAACGGCAGGATCCACCTATGGCTACACCTTC. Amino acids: CASSYSTAGSTYGYTF.

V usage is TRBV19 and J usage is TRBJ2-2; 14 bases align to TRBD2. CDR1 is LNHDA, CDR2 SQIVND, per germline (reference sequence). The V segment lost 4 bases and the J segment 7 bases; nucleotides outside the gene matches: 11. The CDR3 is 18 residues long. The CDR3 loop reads CASSTRGLAGVLDGELFF. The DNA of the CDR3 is TGTGCCAGTAGTACTAGGGGACTAGCGGGAGTTCTTGACGGGGAGCTGTTTTTT.

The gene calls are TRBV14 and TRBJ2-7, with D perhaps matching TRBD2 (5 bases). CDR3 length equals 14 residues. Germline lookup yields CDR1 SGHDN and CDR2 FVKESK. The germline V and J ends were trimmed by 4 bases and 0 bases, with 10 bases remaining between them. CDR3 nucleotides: TGTGCCAGCAGCCGGGCGGACTTCTCCTACGAGCAGTACTTC. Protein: CASSRADFSYEQYF.

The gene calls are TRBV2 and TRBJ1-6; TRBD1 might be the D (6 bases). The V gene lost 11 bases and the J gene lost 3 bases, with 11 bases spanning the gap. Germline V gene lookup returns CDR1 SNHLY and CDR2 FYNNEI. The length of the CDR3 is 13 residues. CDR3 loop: CAAQGYYNSPLHF. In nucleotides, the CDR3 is TGTGCCGCCCAGGGGTACTATAATTCACCCCTCCACTTT.

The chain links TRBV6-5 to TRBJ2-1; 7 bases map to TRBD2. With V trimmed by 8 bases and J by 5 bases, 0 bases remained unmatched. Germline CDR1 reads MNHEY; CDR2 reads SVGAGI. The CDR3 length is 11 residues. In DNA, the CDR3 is TGTGCCAGCGGGAGGGACAATGAGCAGTTCTTC. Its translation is CASGRDNEQFF.

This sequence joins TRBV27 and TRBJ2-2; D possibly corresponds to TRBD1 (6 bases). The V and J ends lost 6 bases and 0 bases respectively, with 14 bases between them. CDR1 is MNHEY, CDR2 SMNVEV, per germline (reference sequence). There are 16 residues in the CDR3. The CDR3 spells CASRINQGPNTGELFF. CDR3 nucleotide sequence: TGTGCCAGCAGGATCAATCAGGGGCCGAACACCGGGGAGCTGTTTTTT.

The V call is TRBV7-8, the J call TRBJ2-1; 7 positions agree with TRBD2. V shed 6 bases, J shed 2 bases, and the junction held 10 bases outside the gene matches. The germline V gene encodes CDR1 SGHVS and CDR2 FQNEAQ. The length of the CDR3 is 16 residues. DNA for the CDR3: TGTGCCAGCAGTTTACAATTAGCGGGTACCTACAATGAGCAGTTCTTC. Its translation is CASSLQLAGTYNEQFF.

The CDR3 region has the DNA TGTGCCAGCAGATTTACAGGGGGCACTGGAAACACCATATATTTT. This gives the protein CASRFTGGTGNTIYF. The rearrangement uses TRBV6-4 and TRBJ1-3; TRBD1 matches 9 bases. This CDR3 is 15 amino acids long. The V and J ends lost 6 bases and 2 bases, in that order; junction bases with no gene match: 5. Germline lookup yields CDR1 MRHNA and CDR2 SNTAGT.

The CDR3 protein is CATSDTGGGETQYF. DNA of the CDR3: TGTGCCACCAGTGATACAGGGGGCGGAGAGACCCAGTACTTC. The gene calls are TRBV24-1 and TRBJ2-5, with 9 nucleotides matching TRBD1. This CDR3 is built from 14 residues. Germline V gene data show CDR1 as KGHDR and CDR2 as SFDVKD. V was clipped by 3 bases and J by 4 bases; unmatched bases: 2.